Below, 9 T cell receptor beta chains from the same sample are listed, as sequenced in a study of T cell responses to AZD1222 COVID-19 vaccine (dated by TCRdb to the early 2020s). The method was the immunoSEQ multiplex PCR assay. This is the immuneACCESS table as TCRdb keeps it, with only in-frame sequences that have V and J called. A part of the clones is gone; compared with another copy, unresolved V genes explain less than half, and the rest is unexplained. For this sample there are around 150,000 clones; approximately 93% appear just once. The leading ten clones occupy under 1.5% of the sample. The time point label here, explained by the study, means: about 28 days (+/-7) after the second vaccine dose. Here the sequenced sample was peripheral blood, taken 28 days after the second AZD1222 dose. These receptor sequences come from an adult who received the AZD1222 COVID-19 vaccine.

This rearrangement joins TRBV5-6 to TRBJ2-2; 8 bases map to TRBD1. J was trimmed by 3 bases and V by 6 bases; bases with no gene match: 10. The CDR3 loop spans 16 amino acids. Germline CDR1 reads SGHDT; CDR2 reads YYEEEE. CDR3 residues: CASTTPGQAHTGELFF. Here the CDR3 DNA reads TGTGCCAGCACCACGCCGGGACAGGCCCACACCGGGGAGCTGTTTTTT.

The chain is built from TRBV5-8 and TRBJ1-3; a weak D match, TRBD1 (5 bases). Trimming shortened V by 3 bases and J by 8 bases, and 18 bases separated the two germline ends. Germline V CDR1 and CDR2: SGHTS, YDEGEE. This CDR3 region has 15 residues. CDR3 sequence: CASSSGVHGVDTIYF. DNA for the CDR3: TGTGCCAGCAGCTCGGGGGTACATGGTGTAGACACCATATATTTT.

V usage is TRBV28 and J usage is TRBJ1-2, with D possibly being TRBD1 (6 bases). In germline, CDR1 is MDHEN, CDR2 SYDVKM. This CDR3 is built from 15 residues. Deletions cut 8 bases from V and 2 bases from J, with 18 bases between. This CDR3 is CASLGSGAGNYGYTF. The DNA of the CDR3 is TGTGCCAGCCTGGGGTCGGGGGCTGGAAACTATGGCTACACCTTC.

The chain uses TRBV9 and TRBJ2-3; D unclear. V lost 0 bases to trimming and J lost 2 bases, with 7 bases between them. The CDR3 has 14 residues. In germline, CDR1 is SGDLS, CDR2 YYNGEE. The CDR3 loop reads CASSVGGITDTQYF. In nucleotides, the CDR3 is TGTGCCAGCAGCGTAGGTGGGATCACAGATACGCAGTATTTT. Together with reference TRBV9 and TRBJ2-3, the CDR3 gives the full variable domain: DSGVTQTPKHLITATGQRVTLRCSPRSGDLSVYWYQQSLDQGLQFLIQYYNGEERAKGNILERFSAQQFPDLHSELNLSSLELGDSALYFCASSVGGITDTQYFGPGTRLTVL.

V and J are TRBV29-1 and TRBJ2-7; 8 bases match TRBD1. Per germline, CDR1 SQVTM and CDR2 ANQGSEA. V lost 6 bases to trimming and J lost 6 bases; unmatched junction nucleotides: 10. The CDR3 consists of 13 residues. Written as DNA, the CDR3 is TGCAGCGTGAACTCGGGACAGGTGCCCGAGCAGTACTTC. It encodes CSVNSGQVPEQYF.

This clone was counted a single time. The chain carries TRBV6-6 and TRBJ1-5, with unresolved D. Trimming removed 0 bases at V and 4 bases at J, with 7 bases between. The CDR3 totals 14 residues. Germline V gene sequence: CDR1 MNHNY, CDR2 SVGAGI (reference sequence). The CDR3 region has the DNA TGTGCCAGCAGTTACTCGACCCGTAATCAGCCCCAGCATTTT. Amino acids: CASSYSTRNQPQHF.

The chain combines TRBV29-1 with TRBJ2-7; no reliable D call. V lost 2 bases and J 2 bases, leaving 10 bases between the germline ends. This CDR3 has 13 amino acids. CDR1 is SQVTM, CDR2 ANQGSEA, per germline. The CDR3 loop reads CSVEPIGTYEQYF. The DNA of the CDR3 is TGCAGCGTTGAACCGATAGGGACCTACGAGCAGTACTTC.

The V and J genes are TRBV5-1 and TRBJ2-7; 9 positions agree with TRBD1. V lost 4 bases, J lost 3 bases, and 5 bases stayed unmatched. CDR3 length equals 14 residues. The germline V gene encodes CDR1 SGHRS and CDR2 YFSETQ. The CDR3 here is CASSATGQGYEQYF. The CDR3 DNA follows: TGCGCCAGCAGCGCGACGGGACAGGGCTACGAGCAGTACTTC.

The chain employs TRBV27 and TRBJ2-1, with TRBD2 matching 7 bases. This CDR3 has 16 amino acids. In germline, CDR1 is MNHEY, CDR2 SMNVEV (reference sequence). Trimming cost V 5 bases and J 0 bases; bases outside gene matches: 7. The CDR3 sequence is CASSRSSGSSYNEQFF. Written as DNA, the CDR3 is TGTGCCAGCAGTAGATCTAGCGGTAGCTCCTACAATGAGCAGTTCTTC.